This T cell receptor beta chain derives from a study of blood T cell repertoires in COVID-19. The repertoire was sequenced with immunoSEQ multiplex PCR; TCRdb's copy has only in-frame clones and lacks some. Among over 25,000 clones listed, almost 90% were seen once. The CDR3 is made up of 14 amino acids. J gave up 3 bases and V 6 bases, and 5 bases lay outside the gene matches. CDR1 is MNHEY and CDR2 is SMNVEV in the germline V gene (reference sequence). The sequence was collected from a woman between 55 and 75 years old with active COVID-19. Sequencing was performed on peripheral blood. The J gene is TRBJ2-5, the V gene TRBV27; TRBD1 matches at 9 bases. The CDR3 loop is CASSPGTGKETQYF. In DNA form, the CDR3 reads TGTGCCAGCAGCCCTGGGACAGGGAAAGAGACCCAGTACTTC.